The 20 T cell receptor beta chains presented below share a single source sample, sequenced in a study of control samples from healthy donors and cancer patients. Assay used: immunoSEQ multiplex PCR; TCRdb lists only in-frame clones, some missing. Here the sample spans approximately 94,000 clones, around 87% being singletons. The sequencing sample was made of blood. These receptors all stem from a woman aged 45 to 65 in good health.

This rearrangement joins TRBV6-5 to TRBJ2-7; 7 bases match TRBD2. The junction had 11 bases not matched to a gene; V was cut back by 6 bases and J by 3 bases. The CDR3 runs 15 residues. CDR1 and CDR2 (germline): MNHEY, SVGAGI. CDR3 in amino acids: CASRNGGGINYEQYF. The CDR3 nucleotides read TGTGCCAGCAGAAACGGCGGGGGAATTAACTACGAGCAGTACTTC.

The chain has TRBV6-1 and TRBJ1-6; no reliable D call. V shed 2 bases and J shed 8 bases, with 16 bases lying between them. Germline V gene sequence: CDR1 MNHNS, CDR2 SASEGT. The CDR3 consists of 16 residues. CDR3 region: CASSETSTHPHSPLHF. The CDR3 nucleotides are TGTGCCAGCAGTGAAACGTCGACACACCCTCATTCACCCCTCCACTTT.

To note about this clone: Other DNA sequences of this sample code for an identical CDR3. The V call is TRBV7-2, the J call TRBJ2-3, with D hard to call. Per germline, CDR1 SGHTA and CDR2 FQGNSA. V lost 3 bases and J lost 2, with 9 bases in between. The CDR3 has 14 residues. The CDR3 nucleotides are TGTGCCAGCAGCTTGGGCGGATACACAGATACGCAGTATTTT. This translates into CASSLGGYTDTQYF.

This clone was seen just once. The V gene is TRBV2, the J gene TRBJ2-1; 7 bases agree with TRBD1. CDR1 SNHLY and CDR2 FYNNEI come from the germline V gene. The junction had 3 bases not matched to a gene; V was cut back by 6 bases and J by 4 bases. The CDR3 runs 13 residues. The DNA of the CDR3 is TGTGCCAGCAGCGTGACAGGGTACAATGAGCAGTTCTTC. Amino acid sequence: CASSVTGYNEQFF.

V and J are TRBV24-1 and TRBJ1-2; D gene ambiguous. V was shortened by 9 bases and J by 7 bases, with 14 bases between the two germline ends. This CDR3 has 12 residues. Germline V gene data show CDR1 as KGHDR and CDR2 as SFDVKD. This CDR3 is CATSREGSGYTF. Here the CDR3 DNA reads TGTGCCACCTCGCGGGAGGGTAGTGGCTACACCTTC.

This chain joins TRBV9 and TRBJ2-7, with 11 bases lining up with TRBD1. The CDR3 sequence is 16 residues long. CDR1 is SGDLS, CDR2 YYNGEE, per germline. V shed 3 bases and J 3 bases; nucleotides not matched to a gene: 8. The CDR3 spells CASSASRTGGDYEQYF. The CDR3, as DNA: TGTGCCAGCAGCGCCAGCCGGACAGGGGGCGACTACGAGCAGTACTTC.

The V gene is TRBV7-2, the J gene TRBJ1-1; 7 nucleotides match TRBD1. Germline CDR1 SGHTA, CDR2 FQGNSA. The V gene end was trimmed by 5 bases and the J gene end by 1 base; junction bases not matched to a gene: 10. The CDR3 has 16 residues. The CDR3: CASSPTTGTANTEAFF. The CDR3 nucleotides read TGTGCCAGCAGCCCCACCACCGGGACAGCGAACACTGAAGCTTTCTTT.

This clone came up many times. The V call is TRBV29-1, the J call TRBJ2-7; 7 nucleotides align to TRBD1. The germline gives CDR1 SQVTM, CDR2 ANQGSEA. The CDR3 runs to 13 residues. The trim removed 5 bases at V and 7 bases at J, leaving 11 bases unmatched. The CDR3 here is CSVTGTGAREQYF. In DNA, the CDR3 is TGCAGCGTTACAGGCACAGGGGCTCGGGAGCAGTACTTC.

This clone was picked up a small number of times. This chain joins TRBV7-2 and TRBJ1-5; D might be TRBD1 (5 bases). Per germline, CDR1 SGHTA and CDR2 FQGNSA. The CDR3 covers 15 residues. Trimming shortened V by 3 bases and J by 2 bases, and 11 bases separated the two germline ends. DNA of the CDR3: TGTGCCAGCAGCTTGGACACAGTCCGCAATCAGCCCCAGCATTTT. Amino acid sequence: CASSLDTVRNQPQHF.

This sequence joins TRBV4-3 and TRBJ1-5, with D maybe TRBD1 (5 bases). The CDR3 runs 16 residues. Germline assignment: CDR1 LGHNA and CDR2 YSLEER. V dropped 0 bases and J dropped 6 bases, with 15 bases sitting between them. The CDR3 bases are TGCGCCAGCAGCCAAGATTGGCCAGGGCAGGGTCAGCCCCAGCATTTT. Translated, it gives CASSQDWPGQGQPQHF.

The chain recombines TRBV11-3 with TRBJ2-7; D is possibly TRBD1 (6 bases). The CDR3 has 12 residues. Per the germline V gene, CDR1 is SGHNT and CDR2 is YENEEA. Deletions cut 2 bases from V and 5 bases from J, with 7 bases between. The DNA of the CDR3 is TGTGCCAGCAGCTTACCAGGGGACGAGCAGTACTTC. This translates into CASSLPGDEQYF.

This clone was seen a few times. The J gene is TRBJ1-3, the V gene TRBV7-2, with 7 bases that match TRBD1. The CDR3 is made up of 14 amino acids. J was trimmed by 2 bases and V by 5 bases; bases with no gene match: 3. The germline V gene has CDR1 SGHTA and CDR2 FQGNSA. The CDR3: CASSPQGAGNTIYF. In DNA form, the CDR3 reads TGTGCCAGCAGCCCCCAGGGGGCTGGAAACACCATATATTTT.

This chain's CDR3 is CASSSRTGSDEQFF. The CDR3 DNA reads as TGTGCCAGCAGCTCCCGGACAGGGAGCGATGAGCAGTTCTTC. The gene calls are TRBV7-3 and TRBJ2-1; 8 positions match TRBD1. After removal of 4 bases from V and 8 bases from J, the junction contained 7 bases not matched to a gene. Germline CDR1 and CDR2: SGHTA and FQGTGA. This CDR3 region has 14 residues.

This chain links TRBV11-2 with TRBJ2-3, with unresolved D. V lost 2 bases, J lost 6 bases, and 6 bases lay in between. This CDR3 spans 12 amino acids. Germline CDR1 and CDR2: SGHAT and FQNNGV. The CDR3 loop reads CASSLSMDTQYF. The DNA of the CDR3 is TGTGCCAGCAGCTTATCCATGGATACGCAGTATTTT.

The CDR3 nucleotides are TGCGCCAGCAGCCAGTATACTAGCGGGGGTGGGAGCACAGATACGCAGTATTTT. Translating gives CASSQYTSGGGSTDTQYF. J is TRBJ2-3 and V is TRBV4-3; 11 bases line up with TRBD2. V trimming: 3 bases; J trimming: 0 bases; junction bases outside the gene matches: 8. Germline CDR1 and CDR2: LGHNA and YSLEER. The CDR3 is 18 amino acids.

The rearrangement uses TRBV6-1 and TRBJ1-1; 7 nucleotides agree with TRBD1. J was trimmed by 4 bases and V by 1 base; bases with no gene match: 6. Germline V gene sequence: CDR1 MNHNS, CDR2 SASEGT. This CDR3 region has 15 residues. The CDR3 bases are TGTGCCAGCAGTGAAGTCAGGGGGACAGCCACTGAAGCTTTCTTT. This sequence encodes CASSEVRGTATEAFF.

In this sample, this clone turned up a few times. The chain has TRBV27 and TRBJ2-7, with 10 bases that match TRBD2. CDR1 and CDR2 from the germline V gene are MNHEY and SMNVEV (reference sequence). This CDR3 is built from 14 residues. Trimming took 9 bases from V and 6 from J; bases not matched to a gene: 11. The CDR3, as DNA: TGTGCCAGTAAAGGAGCGGGAGGGATTGTCGAGCAGTACTTC. Protein sequence: CASKGAGGIVEQYF.

The count of this clone is one. The chain carries TRBV28 and TRBJ1-2; D might be TRBD1 (5 bases). Trimming removed 6 bases at V and 5 bases at J, with 19 bases between. The CDR3 extends over 15 amino acids. From germline, CDR1 is MDHEN and CDR2 SYDVKM. CDR3 nucleotides: TGTGCCAGCAGATCAAGGGGTATGCTAAAGTATGGCTACACCTTC. Translating gives CASRSRGMLKYGYTF.

The chain links TRBV7-9 to TRBJ2-1; maybe TRBD2 (5 bases). Trimming shortened V by 3 bases and J by 10 bases, and 16 bases separated the two germline ends. CDR3 length: 14 residues. Germline V gene data show CDR1 as SEHNR and CDR2 as FQNEAQ (reference sequence). The CDR3 sequence: CASSLPGSTKEQFF. DNA for the CDR3: TGTGCCAGCAGCTTGCCGGGATCCACTAAGGAGCAGTTCTTC.

The chain uses TRBV7-3 and TRBJ2-3; TRBD2 aligns across 10 bases. The CDR3 has 16 amino acids. Germline lookup yields CDR1 SGHTA and CDR2 FQGTGA. The trim removed 0 bases at V and 1 base at J, leaving 1 base unmatched. The CDR3 loop is CASSLTGTSGTDTQYF. The CDR3 coding sequence is TGTGCCAGCAGCTTAACTGGGACTAGCGGCACAGATACGCAGTATTTT.